This TCR beta chain was recovered during a study of blood T cell repertoires in COVID-19. Study details: Researchers got acute and convalescent COVID-19 samples from the United States, Italy and Spain.

CDR1 and CDR2 (germline): SNHLY, FYNNEI. This CDR3 spans 16 amino acids. With 7 bases clipped from V and 5 bases from J, the junction kept 12 bases outside the gene matches. Original handling: Nucleated cell number was recorded as an estimate derived from reference gene primer amplification. Using immunoSEQ multiplex PCR, the repertoire was profiled, and TCRdb retains in-frame clones only, with some absent. That table supplies the V and J calls and clone size; D and trimming were determined from the DNA. The top ten hold about 2.1% of the sample, which has approximately 260,000 clones, around 90% seen once.

The sample consisted of peripheral blood. This TCR came from a woman aged 60-70 years with COVID-19, enrolled during active disease. The chain couples TRBV2 to TRBJ1-2; 11 nucleotides line up with TRBD1. CDR3 nucleotide sequence: TGTGCCAGCACACGGACAGGGGGCGCCTCGAGTTATGGCTACACCTTC. As protein: CASTRTGGASSYGYTF.